This T cell receptor beta chain was profiled in a study of T cell responses to AZD1222 COVID-19 vaccine. CDR1 is MGHRA, CDR2 YSYEKL, per germline. The length of the CDR3 is 15 residues. V was cut by 0 bases and J by 5 bases, with 11 bases left in between. The method was immunoSEQ multiplex PCR; TCRdb's version includes in-frame clones alone and lacks a portion of them. The sample lists 95,000 to 100,000 clones; over 75% were seen once. The material was peripheral blood, obtained on day 0 of AZD1222 vaccination. This chain links TRBV4-1 with TRBJ2-4, with D hard to call. This receptor was identified in an adult in good health. CDR3 bases: TGCGCCAGCAGCCAAGATAAGGTACCCGAAAACATTCAGTACTTC. It is translated as CASSQDKVPENIQYF.